Presented here are 8 T cell receptor beta chains from one specimen sequenced in a study of cytomegalovirus exposure and HLA in healthy donors. The primer mix had 60 Vbeta and 13 Jbeta primers. Produced via immunoSEQ multiplex PCR; TCRdb's table is partial and in-frame only. The sample shows 170,000 or so clones, over 80% of them seen only once. The sequencing input was PBMCs. The origin of the receptors is a male donor in good health and CMV-seropositive.

Worth noting for this clone: At one of its ends the junction is not consistent with the germline gene, which may arise from a read error. The chain joins TRBV7-8 to TRBJ1-4, with 7 positions matching TRBD1. This CDR3 is built from 15 residues. Germline V gene data show CDR1 as SGHVS and CDR2 as FQNEAQ. The CDR3 reads CASRLGRGQHEKLFF. The CDR3 region has the DNA TGTGCCAGCAGGTTAGGTAGGGGGCAACACGAAAAACTGTTTTTT.

This clone occurred once. J is TRBJ2-3 and V is TRBV13, with 9 nucleotides matching TRBD1. V was clipped by 1 base and J by 8 bases; unmatched bases: 10. CDR3 length: 16 amino acids. Germline V gene lookup returns CDR1 PRHDT and CDR2 FYEKMQ (reference sequence). The CDR3 protein is CASSLAGDRELGTQYF. CDR3 DNA: TGTGCCAGCAGCTTAGCGGGGGACAGGGAGCTGGGTACGCAGTATTTT.

The chain has TRBV6-1 and TRBJ2-5; TRBD2 agrees at 11 bases. The J call may be in error: the DNA end matches TRBJ2-7 better. CDR3 length: 14 amino acids. Germline V CDR1 and CDR2: MNHNS, SASEGT. The CDR3 protein is CASSAGTSGYEQYF. The DNA of the CDR3 is TGTGCCAGCAGTGCCGGGACTAGCGGCTACGAGCAGTACTTC.

V and J are TRBV7-2 and TRBJ2-1; 7 bases match TRBD2. With V trimmed by 3 bases and J by 8 bases, 7 bases remained unmatched. This CDR3 spans 14 amino acids. Germline V gene data show CDR1 as SGHTA and CDR2 as FQGNSA. The CDR3 region has the DNA TGTGCCAGCAGCTTTGGCGGGAGTTCCCATGAGCAGTTCTTC. As protein: CASSFGGSSHEQFF. The full variable domain, completed using reference TRBV7-2 and TRBJ2-1, is GAGVSQSPSNKVTEKGKDVELRCDPISGHTALYWYRQSLGQGLEFLIYFQGNSAPDKSGLPSDRFSAERTGGSVSTLTIQRTQQEDSAVYLCASSFGGSSHEQFFGPGTRLTVL.

J is TRBJ1-1 and V is TRBV6-1; perhaps TRBD1 as D (6 bases). V was clipped by 8 bases and J by 3 bases, with 13 bases between them. Germline CDR1 reads MNHNS; CDR2 reads SASEGT. The CDR3 length is 13 residues. Written as DNA, the CDR3 is TGTGCCAGCTCCCGGGGGGCGCACACTGAAGCTTTCTTT. Protein product: CASSRGAHTEAFF.

The chain is built from TRBV13 and TRBJ1-3; TRBD1 aligns across 8 bases. With 5 bases clipped from V and 2 bases from J, the junction kept 14 bases outside the gene matches. This CDR3 has 18 amino acids. Germline values: CDR1 PRHDT, CDR2 FYEKMQ (reference sequence). CDR3 amino acids: CASSPKGPRGRPGNTIYF. The DNA of the CDR3 is TGTGCCAGCAGCCCCAAAGGTCCCAGGGGGCGGCCTGGAAACACCATATATTTT.

This clone was seen once. The chain uses TRBV2 and TRBJ1-6; D is unresolved. Germline CDR1 reads SNHLY; CDR2 reads FYNNEI. This CDR3 spans 14 amino acids. V lost 10 bases to trimming and J lost 4 bases, with 14 bases between them. The CDR3 bases are TGTGCCACTGCCGGCCGAGGGTATAATTCACCCCTCCACTTT. Protein sequence: CATAGRGYNSPLHF.

V gene TRBV5-6 combines with J gene TRBJ1-3; TRBD1 matches 9 bases. J lost 2 bases, V lost 4 bases, and 1 base had no gene match. CDR1 is SGHDT and CDR2 is YYEEEE in the germline V gene. The CDR3 runs to 14 residues. The CDR3 DNA reads TGTGCCAGCAGCCGGACAGGGGCTGGAAACACCATATATTTT. Its translation: CASSRTGAGNTIYF.